Presented here are 14 T cell receptor beta chains from one specimen sequenced in a study of T cells after yellow fever vaccination. TCRdb used MiXCR to reprocess the 5' RACE reads, holding one entry per CDR3 protein. The sample lists over 300,000 distinct CDR3 sequences; about 6.9% were seen once. The sample was PBMCs, taken about 41 days after the first yellow fever vaccination. The receptors come from a man between 18 and 35 years old who received the YFV17D yellow fever vaccine.

This sequence joins TRBV7-2 and TRBJ2-1, with D uncertain. Germline CDR1 is SGHTA and CDR2 is FQGNSA. CDR3 length: 15 amino acids. V dropped 1 base and J dropped 4 bases, with 11 bases sitting between them. CDR3 residues: CASSLDPSTYNEQFF. In DNA, the CDR3 is TGTGCCAGCAGCTTAGACCCGTCGACTTACAATGAGCAGTTCTTC.

The CDR3 DNA reads TGTGCCAGCTCACGTCCCGGGGGGGCGAACACCGGGGAGCTGTTTTTT. Translating it yields CASSRPGGANTGELFF. V and J are TRBV18 and TRBJ2-2, with 8 bases that match TRBD2. The germline V gene has CDR1 KGHSH and CDR2 LQKENI. This CDR3 region has 16 residues. Trimming removed 4 bases from V and 0 bases from J; junction bases left unmatched: 4.

The chain is built from TRBV4-3 and TRBJ2-3; D possibly corresponds to TRBD2 (7 bases). This CDR3 spans 16 amino acids. V was pared by 0 bases and J by 5 bases, with 15 bases between. CDR1 is LGHNA, CDR2 YSLEER, per germline. The CDR3 is CASSQDRGAGKDTQYF. DNA for the CDR3: TGCGCCAGCAGCCAAGATCGGGGGGCGGGGAAAGATACGCAGTATTTT.

Regarding this clonotype: In this CDR3 the conserved last residue, phenylalanine or tryptophan, is missing, so a read error is likely. V usage is TRBV7-2 and J usage is TRBJ1-4; 7 bases are shared with TRBD1. Germline V gene sequence: CDR1 SGHTA, CDR2 FQGNSA. The CDR3 spans 16 residues. V shed 2 bases and J 8 bases; nucleotides not matched to a gene: 11. The CDR3 sequence: CASSLIGGAGHEKLFL. Written as DNA, the CDR3 is TGTGCCAGCAGCTTAATAGGGGGCGCCGGTCACGAAAAACTGTTTCTT.

The chain combines TRBV7-2 with TRBJ1-5; 8 bases map to TRBD1. Germline lookup yields CDR1 SGHTA and CDR2 FQGNSA. This CDR3 comprises 15 residues. V was clipped by 5 bases and J by 3 bases; unmatched bases: 6. CDR3 in amino acids: CASSRTGSSNQPQHF. The DNA for the CDR3 is TGTGCCAGCAGCCGGACAGGGTCTTCCAATCAGCCCCAGCATTTT. The complete variable domain, with remaining parts taken from reference TRBV7-2 and TRBJ1-5, reads GAGVSQSPSNKVTEKGKDVELRCDPISGHTALYWYRQSLGQGLEFLIYFQGNSAPDKSGLPSDRFSAERTGGSVSTLTIQRTQQEDSAVYLCASSRTGSSNQPQHFGDGTRLSIL.

This clonotype occurred a few times. The gene calls are TRBV13 and TRBJ1-4; D remains ambiguous. Germline V gene sequence: CDR1 PRHDT, CDR2 FYEKMQ (reference sequence). Trimming removed 0 bases from V and 5 bases from J, with 7 bases in between. The CDR3 is 14 amino acids. CDR3 loop: CASSLGEGNEKLFF. The CDR3 region has the DNA TGTGCCAGCAGCTTAGGGGAAGGGAATGAAAAACTGTTTTTT.

CDR3 loop: CASSAPGSTDTQYF. The CDR3 nucleotides read TGCGCCAGCAGTGCCCCGGGGAGCACAGATACGCAGTATTTT. The chain is built from TRBV10-1 and TRBJ2-3; TRBD2 might be the D (5 bases). The CDR3 runs to 14 residues. Deletions cut 4 bases from V and 0 bases from J, with 8 bases between. The germline V gene encodes CDR1 WNHNN and CDR2 SYGVQD (reference sequence).

This clonotype was counted at least ten times. The chain recombines TRBV15 with TRBJ1-5, with D perhaps matching TRBD1 (6 bases). V shed 3 bases and J shed 3 bases, with 9 bases lying between them. This CDR3 has 14 amino acids. Germline CDR1 and CDR2: LNHNV and YYDKDF (reference sequence). CDR3: CATSSRGINQPQHF. Written as DNA, the CDR3 is TGTGCCACCAGCAGTAGGGGGATCAATCAGCCCCAGCATTTT.

This clonotype turned up a few times. The rearrangement uses TRBV10-1 and TRBJ2-5, with D possibly matching TRBD2 (5 bases). CDR1 and CDR2 (germline): WNHNN, SYGVQD (reference sequence). V lost 2 bases and J lost 5, with 27 bases in between. This CDR3 spans 19 amino acids. CDR3 protein: CASSETSALGGWGSETQYF. CDR3 coding DNA: TGCGCCAGCAGTGAGACCTCGGCCCTTGGAGGTTGGGGTTCCGAGACCCAGTACTTC.

This clonotype occurred a few times. The rearrangement uses TRBV6-1 and TRBJ2-1, with D possibly TRBD1 on 5 matching bases. Germline V CDR1 and CDR2: MNHNS, SASEGT. V was clipped by 2 bases and J by 12 bases, with 14 bases between them. The CDR3 is made up of 13 amino acids. DNA for the CDR3: TGTGCCAGCAGTGAAAGGGGTGGTGGTTGGCAGTTCTTC. This sequence encodes CASSERGGGWQFF.

This clonotype appeared a few times. The V gene is TRBV4-3, the J gene TRBJ2-7, with TRBD1 matching 9 bases. The germline V gene has CDR1 LGHNA and CDR2 YSLEER. This CDR3 comprises 14 residues. J gave up 3 bases and V 11 bases, and 11 bases lay outside the gene matches. The CDR3: CAASRETGGYEQYF. For the CDR3, the DNA is TGCGCCGCATCTCGAGAGACAGGGGGCTACGAGCAGTACTTC.

In this sample, this clonotype turned up many times. The V and J genes are TRBV7-3 and TRBJ2-5, with TRBD2 matching 9 bases. V lost 6 bases to trimming and J lost 5 bases; unmatched junction nucleotides: 10. There are 15 residues in the CDR3. CDR1 and CDR2 from the germline V gene are SGHTA and FQGTGA. CDR3 DNA: TGTGCCAGCAGTTTGGCGGGGGGGCCTATTGAGACCCAGTACTTC. Its protein is CASSLAGGPIETQYF.

This clonotype was picked up many times. This sequence joins TRBV5-1 and TRBJ1-1, with D possibly matching TRBD1 (6 bases). V lost 1 base to trimming and J lost 10 bases, with 14 bases between them. This CDR3 has 13 amino acids. CDR1 SGHRS and CDR2 YFSETQ come from the germline V gene. The CDR3 DNA is TGCGCCAGCAGCTTGTTTGGGGGCTCGGGAGCTTTCTTT. Protein product: CASSLFGGSGAFF.

This clonotype was observed a handful of times. V gene TRBV28 combines with J gene TRBJ2-7; possibly TRBD2 for D (5 bases). This CDR3 spans 16 amino acids. Germline-derived CDR1 and CDR2 are MDHEN and SYDVKM. The V end lost 5 bases, the J end lost 4 bases, and 21 bases lay between the germline ends. The DNA for the CDR3 is TGTGCCAGCAGTCCCCGGTCGAGCGGAGGACTGTACGAGCAGTACGTC. Translation gives CASSPRSSGGLYEQYV.